The source of this TCR beta chain is a study of CD8+ T cells in alopecia areata. After isolation, RNA underwent reverse transcription to generate cDNA as the sequencing template. Repertoires were generated with immunoSEQ multiplex PCR, while TCRdb's copy carries only in-frame clones and drops some. This sample has 200,000 to 250,000 clones, with over 40% found just once. The V and J ends lost 3 bases and 9 bases respectively, with 19 bases between them. The length of the CDR3 is 15 residues. Germline-derived CDR1 and CDR2 are SGHRS and YFSETQ. Sample treatment: oral pan-JAK inhibitor, 5-10 mg twice daily.

The origin of this receptor is a human donor with alopecia areata. The rearrangement links TRBV5-1 to TRBJ2-1; D possibly corresponds to TRBD1 (6 bases). The specimen comprised CD4+ T cells sorted from blood, sampled around week 37, from a patient treated with tofacitinib. CDR3 nucleotides: TGCGCCAGCAGCTCTCAGGTCAGGGGAGCCGGTGAGCAGTTCTTC. Translating gives CASSSQVRGAGEQFF.